The source of this T cell receptor (delta chain) is a study of gamma-delta T cells after stem cell transplantation. This clone has only a few counts. Translating this DNA gives a protein that differs at residue 15 from the TCRdb one, which belongs to a much larger clone; a read error is likely, and the protein shown is this translation. TCRdb called clones from the RT-PCR reads again using CATT. The data hold 1,500 or so delta-chain clones, with 5.5% observed a single time. The receptor's source is a human donor. It is not recorded whose cells these are; they may come from a transplant donor. Sequenced input: gamma-delta T cells.

CDR3 sequence (DNA): TGTGCTCTTGACTGTACTTCCTACCAAAGTGAGTGTGCTGGGACCCCAGGGGCAGCACAACTCTTCTTT. It is translated as CALDCTSYQSECAGTPGAAQLFF. This chain joins TRDV1 and TRDJ2, with 8 bases aligning to TRDD2. CDR3 length: 23 amino acids. Unmatched junction bases numbered 34, after V lost 7 bases and J lost 6 bases. Per the germline V gene, CDR1 is TSWWSYY and CDR2 is QGS.